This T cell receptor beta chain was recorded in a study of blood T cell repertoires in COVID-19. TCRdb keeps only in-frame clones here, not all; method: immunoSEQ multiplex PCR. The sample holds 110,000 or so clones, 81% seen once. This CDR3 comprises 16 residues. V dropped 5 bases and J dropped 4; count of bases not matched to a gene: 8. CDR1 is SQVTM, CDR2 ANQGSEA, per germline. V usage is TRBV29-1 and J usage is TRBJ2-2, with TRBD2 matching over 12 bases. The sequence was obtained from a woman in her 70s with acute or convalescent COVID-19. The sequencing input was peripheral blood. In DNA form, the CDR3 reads TGCAGCGTTCAAGGACTAGCGGGAAGGGGCACCGGGGAGCTGTTTTTT. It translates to CSVQGLAGRGTGELFF.